Reported below is one TCR beta chain. Other DNA sequences in this specimen translate into the identical CDR3. Assay used: immunoSEQ multiplex PCR; TCRdb lists only in-frame clones, some missing. The data contain more than 200,000 clones, 70% to 90% of them seen just once; the ten biggest clones take up 4.5% to 7.5%. The source of the sample is a study of blood T cell repertoires in COVID-19. The CDR3 spans 13 residues. From germline, CDR1 is KGHSH and CDR2 LQKENI. The ends were cut back, 2 bases at V and 2 bases at J, with 6 bases in the middle. This clonotype was sampled from a man older than 75 with acute or convalescent COVID-19. Sequencing was carried out using peripheral blood. The V and J genes are TRBV18 and TRBJ1-2; D is perhaps TRBD1 (5 bases). The CDR3 nucleotides are TGTGCCAGCTCACCAGGGGGGAACTATGGCTACACCTTC. It encodes CASSPGGNYGYTF. Full variable domain (remainder filled in from reference TRBV18 and TRBJ1-2): NAGVMQNPRHLVRRRGQEARLRCSPMKGHSHVYWYRQLPEEGLKFMVYLQKENIIDESGMPKERFSAEFPKEGPSILRIQQVVRGDSAAYFCASSPGGNYGYTFGSGTRLTVV.